This T cell receptor beta chain was documented in a study of shared clonotypes between healthy human individuals. Study-level results: Sampling covered nothing but blood. Tissue TCR repertoires likely differ from those found in blood. Against clonotypes common to all four donors, non-shared ones had lower generation probabilities.

A word on this clone: What it binds is unknown.

V was trimmed by 2 bases and J by 4 bases, leaving 19 bases between them. The CDR3 has 17 amino acids. Looked up from germline, CDR1 is SGHAT and CDR2 is FQNNGV. This table comes from immunoSEQ multiplex PCR, and its TCRdb copy is limited to in-frame clones, with some not included. The table shows 2 million to 3 million clones, with approximately 93% occurring only once. This chain connects TRBV11-2 to TRBJ2-3, with D possibly matching TRBD1 (5 bases). Sequencing used naive CD4+ T cells from PBMCs. As to subset: CD45RA+ positively selected. This clonotype was obtained from a man aged 18 to 30 in good health. Some clones in this sample may be carry-over from other donors' samples. The CDR3 DNA reads as TGTGCCAGCAGCTTAAGATGGGGCTCCCGCCTCCCAGATACGCAGTATTTT. Its translation: CASSLRWGSRLPDTQYF.